The T cell receptor beta chain under discussion was sequenced for a study of OX40 agonist ivuxolimab in advanced cancers. Background on the study: The diagnoses of dose-escalation patients were hepatocellular carcinoma, melanoma, renal cell or head and neck cancer. Antecedent anti-PD-1, anti-PD-L1 or anti-CTLA-4 therapy was permissible, with approximately 44% having received some.

General study findings and limits: CD8+ T cells (on average) carried more expanded clones than CD4+ T cells.

Note on this clone: The antigen is undetermined.

The data were produced by immunoSEQ multiplex PCR, yet TCRdb's version contains in-frame clones alone and is incomplete. The sample has tens of thousands of clones; 90% to 95% are singletons. V was clipped by 3 bases and J by 6 bases; unmatched bases: 11. The CDR3 extends over 16 amino acids. Germline V gene lookup returns CDR1 LNHDA and CDR2 SQIVND (reference sequence). The rearrangement uses TRBV19 and TRBJ2-7; 10 bases map to TRBD2. The source was CD4+ or CD8+ T cells sorted from blood, collected in a trial of the OX40 agonist ivuxolimab. The receptor comes from an adult with an advanced solid tumor such as melanoma, head and neck, liver or kidney cancer. The CDR3 region has the DNA TGTGCCAGTAGTATGAAGACGGCTAGCGGGAGTGGCGAGCAGTACTTC. It codes for CASSMKTASGSGEQYF.